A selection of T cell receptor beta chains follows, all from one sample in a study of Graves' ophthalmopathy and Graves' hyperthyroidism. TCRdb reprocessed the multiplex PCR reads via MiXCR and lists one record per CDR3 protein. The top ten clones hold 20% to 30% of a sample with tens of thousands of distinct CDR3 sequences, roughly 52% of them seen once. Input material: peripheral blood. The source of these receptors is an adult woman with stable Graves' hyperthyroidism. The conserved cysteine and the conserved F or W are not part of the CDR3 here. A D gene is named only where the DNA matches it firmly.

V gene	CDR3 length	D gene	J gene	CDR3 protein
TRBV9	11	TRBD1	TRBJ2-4	ASIAGQGNIQY
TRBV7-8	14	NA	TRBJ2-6	ASSDQGDSGANVLT
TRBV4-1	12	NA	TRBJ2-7	ASSHLPGSYEQY
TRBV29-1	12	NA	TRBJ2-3	SVPSHLDTDTQY
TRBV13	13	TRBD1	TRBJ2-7	ASSPDRPYSYEQY
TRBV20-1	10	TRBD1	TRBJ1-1	SGGQGITEAF
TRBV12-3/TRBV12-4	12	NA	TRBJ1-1	ASGYRVFWTEAF
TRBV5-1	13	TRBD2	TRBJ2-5	ASSTNGGSNQPQY
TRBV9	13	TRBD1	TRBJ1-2	ASSVGTGGDYGYT
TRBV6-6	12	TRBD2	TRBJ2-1	ASSYSGLAGELF
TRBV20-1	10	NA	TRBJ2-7	SATLGMYEQY
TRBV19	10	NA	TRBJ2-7	ASQDSTYEQH
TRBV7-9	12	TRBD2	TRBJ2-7	ASGRTGLAGEQY
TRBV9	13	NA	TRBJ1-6	ASSPQGQGDSPLH
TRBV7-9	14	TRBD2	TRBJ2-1	ASSFMGLADHNEQF
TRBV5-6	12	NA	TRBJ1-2	ASSLGRPFYGYT
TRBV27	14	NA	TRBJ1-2	ASSAEAATTYYGYT
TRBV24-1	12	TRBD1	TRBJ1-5	ATSPRGTGQPQH
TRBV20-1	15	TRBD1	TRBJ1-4	SAATGDWGRRREKLF
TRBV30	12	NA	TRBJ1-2	AGMGLGAAYGYT
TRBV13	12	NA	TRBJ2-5	ASSLRTVWETQY
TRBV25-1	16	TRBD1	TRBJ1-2	ASSGQLGTGVLRYGYT
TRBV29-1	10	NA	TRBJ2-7	SVEGDTYEQY
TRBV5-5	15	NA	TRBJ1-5	ASSWGFGGRSNQPQH
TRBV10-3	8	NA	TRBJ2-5	AIRGGTQY